The clone carrying this T cell receptor beta chain was recorded once. Its antigen is unknown. The CDR3 spans 14 residues. The germline V gene has CDR1 MNHEY and CDR2 SMNVEV (reference sequence). Trimming stripped 5 bases from V and 0 bases from J, with 11 bases between. The data derive from a study of post-analysis software for immune sequencing data. Overall study results and limits: Five or six TRBV segments, TRBV5-6, TRBV5-1 and TRBV20-1 among them, were found more frequent in patients than controls.

Unique molecular identifiers had been added to the TCR beta cDNA libraries. TCRdb redid the calling of the PCR reads with MiXCR, one entry per CDR3 protein. The data contain hundreds of thousands of distinct CDR3 sequences, around 60% of them singletons. Specimen: blood. The clonotype originates from a girl aged 2 to 10 with multiple sclerosis. V gene TRBV27 combines with J gene TRBJ2-7; no clear D. Here the CDR3 DNA reads TGTGCCAGCAGTCCCCTGCCCAGCTCCTACGAGCAGTACTTC. It encodes CASSPLPSSYEQYF.